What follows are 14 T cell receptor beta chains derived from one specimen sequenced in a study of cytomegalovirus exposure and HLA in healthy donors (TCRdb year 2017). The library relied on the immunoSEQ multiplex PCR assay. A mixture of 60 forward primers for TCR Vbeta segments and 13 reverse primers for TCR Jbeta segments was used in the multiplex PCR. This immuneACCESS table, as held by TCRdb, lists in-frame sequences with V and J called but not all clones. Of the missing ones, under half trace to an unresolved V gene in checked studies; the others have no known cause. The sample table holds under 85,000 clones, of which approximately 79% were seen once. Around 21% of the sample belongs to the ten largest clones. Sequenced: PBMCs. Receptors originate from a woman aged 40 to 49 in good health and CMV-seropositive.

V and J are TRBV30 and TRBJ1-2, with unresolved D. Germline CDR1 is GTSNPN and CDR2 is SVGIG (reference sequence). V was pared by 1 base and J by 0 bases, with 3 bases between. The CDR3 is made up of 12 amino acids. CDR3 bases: TGTGCCTGGAGTGCAGCTAACTATGGCTACACCTTC. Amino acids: CAWSAANYGYTF.

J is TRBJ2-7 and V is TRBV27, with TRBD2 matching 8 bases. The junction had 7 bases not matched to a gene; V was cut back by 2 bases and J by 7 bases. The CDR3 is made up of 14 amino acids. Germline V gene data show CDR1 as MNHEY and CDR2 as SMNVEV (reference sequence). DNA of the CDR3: TGTGCCAGCAGTTTAACAGCGGGGGCCGAAGAGCAGTACTTC. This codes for CASSLTAGAEEQYF.

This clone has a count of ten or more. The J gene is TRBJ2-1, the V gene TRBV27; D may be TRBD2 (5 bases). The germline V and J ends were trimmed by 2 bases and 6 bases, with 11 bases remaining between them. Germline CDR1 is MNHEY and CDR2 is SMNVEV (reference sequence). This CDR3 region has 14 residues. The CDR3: CASSLRGLTNEQFF. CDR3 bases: TGTGCCAGCAGTTTACGTGGACTCACCAATGAGCAGTTCTTC.

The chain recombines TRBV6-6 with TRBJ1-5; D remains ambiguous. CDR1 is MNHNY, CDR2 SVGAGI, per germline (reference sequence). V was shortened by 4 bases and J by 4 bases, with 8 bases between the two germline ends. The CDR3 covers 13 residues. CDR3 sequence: CASSSSPNQPQHF. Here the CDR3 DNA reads TGTGCCAGCAGTTCTTCTCCTAATCAGCCCCAGCATTTT.

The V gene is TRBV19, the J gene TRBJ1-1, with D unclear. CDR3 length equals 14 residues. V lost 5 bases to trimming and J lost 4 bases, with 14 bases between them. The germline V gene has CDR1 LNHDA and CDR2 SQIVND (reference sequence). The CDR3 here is CASSPHGGLTEAFF. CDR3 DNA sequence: TGTGCCAGTAGTCCCCATGGAGGGCTCACTGAAGCTTTCTTT.

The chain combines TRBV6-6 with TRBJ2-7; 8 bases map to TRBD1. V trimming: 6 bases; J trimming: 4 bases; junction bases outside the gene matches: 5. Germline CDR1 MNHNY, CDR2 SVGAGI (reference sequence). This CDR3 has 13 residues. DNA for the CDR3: TGTGCCAGCAGCATGGACAGGGATTACGAGCAGTACTTC. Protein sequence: CASSMDRDYEQYF.

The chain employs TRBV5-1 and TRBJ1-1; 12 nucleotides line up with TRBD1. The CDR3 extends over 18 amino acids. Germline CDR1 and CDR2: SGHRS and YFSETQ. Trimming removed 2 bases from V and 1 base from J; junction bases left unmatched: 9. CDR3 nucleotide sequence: TGCGCCAGCAGCTTCTTAGGGACAGGGGGCTTGAGGAACACTGAAGCTTTCTTT. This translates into CASSFLGTGGLRNTEAFF.

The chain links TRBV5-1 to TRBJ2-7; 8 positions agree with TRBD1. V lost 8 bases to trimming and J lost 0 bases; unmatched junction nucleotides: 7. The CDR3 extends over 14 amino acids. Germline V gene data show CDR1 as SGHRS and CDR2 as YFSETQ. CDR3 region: CASRKDRDSYEQYF. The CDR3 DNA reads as TGCGCCAGTCGAAAGGACAGGGACTCCTACGAGCAGTACTTC.

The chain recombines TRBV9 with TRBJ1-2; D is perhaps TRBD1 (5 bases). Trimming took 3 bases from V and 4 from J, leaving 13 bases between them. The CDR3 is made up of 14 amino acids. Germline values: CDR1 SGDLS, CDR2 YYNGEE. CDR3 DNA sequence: TGTGCCAGCAGCGGATGGGAGGGACTCTATGGCTACACCTTC. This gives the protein CASSGWEGLYGYTF.

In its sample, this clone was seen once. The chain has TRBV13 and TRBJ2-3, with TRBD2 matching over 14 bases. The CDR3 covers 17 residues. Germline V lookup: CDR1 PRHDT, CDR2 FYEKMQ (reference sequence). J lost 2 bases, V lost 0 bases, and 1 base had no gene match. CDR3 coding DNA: TGTGCCAGCAGCTTAGGGGGACTAGCGGGAGACACAGATACGCAGTATTTT. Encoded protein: CASSLGGLAGDTDTQYF.

CDR3 DNA: TGTGCCACCAGCAGAGATACAGGGGTTTCTGAAAAACTGTTTTTT. This encodes CATSRDTGVSEKLFF. The rearrangement links TRBV15 to TRBJ1-4, with 7 bases lining up with TRBD1. With 0 bases clipped from V and 7 bases from J, the junction kept 5 bases outside the gene matches. Looked up from germline, CDR1 is LNHNV and CDR2 is YYDKDF (reference sequence). The CDR3 has 15 amino acids.

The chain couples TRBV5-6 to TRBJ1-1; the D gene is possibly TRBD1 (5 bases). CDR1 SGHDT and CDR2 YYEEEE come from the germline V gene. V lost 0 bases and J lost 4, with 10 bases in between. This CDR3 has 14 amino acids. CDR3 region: CASSLVAGTTEAFF. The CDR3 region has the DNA TGTGCCAGCAGCTTGGTCGCGGGGACCACTGAAGCTTTCTTT.

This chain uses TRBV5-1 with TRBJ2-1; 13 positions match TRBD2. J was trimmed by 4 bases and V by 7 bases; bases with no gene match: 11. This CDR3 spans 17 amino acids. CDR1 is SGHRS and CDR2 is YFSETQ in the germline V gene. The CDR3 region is CASGELAGGPLYNEQFF. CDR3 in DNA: TGCGCCAGCGGGGAACTAGCGGGGGGGCCGTTATACAATGAGCAGTTCTTC. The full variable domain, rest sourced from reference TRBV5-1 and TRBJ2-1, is KAGVTQTPRYLIKTRGQQVTLSCSPISGHRSVSWYQQTPGQGLQFLFEYFSETQRNKGNFPGRFSGRQFSNSRSEMNVSTLELGDSALYLCASGELAGGPLYNEQFFGPGTRLTVL.

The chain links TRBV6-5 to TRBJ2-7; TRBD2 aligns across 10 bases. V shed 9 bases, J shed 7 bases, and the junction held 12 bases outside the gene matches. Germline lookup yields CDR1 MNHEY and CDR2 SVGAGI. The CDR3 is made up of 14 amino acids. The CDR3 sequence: CASMAYGTSEEQYF. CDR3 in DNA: TGTGCCAGTATGGCCTACGGGACTAGCGAGGAGCAGTACTTC.